Presented here are 24 T cell receptor beta chains from one specimen sequenced in a study of PD-1 blockade in classical Hodgkin lymphoma. The assay was immunoSEQ multiplex PCR, and TCRdb's table has in-frame clones only and misses some. This table holds approximately 89,000 clones, 75% to 85% found once. Time point meaning: cycle 4 day 1 (C4D1), after more than five weeks of nivolumab. Exposure to brentuximab vedotin varied, and each patient had relapsed following autologous stem cell transplantation. This specimen consisted of peripheral blood mononuclear cells (PBMCs), obtained before the fourth cycle of nivolumab. The receptors were gathered from a human donor with classical Hodgkin lymphoma.

The chain links TRBV5-1 to TRBJ2-7; a weak D match, TRBD2 (5 bases). CDR1 SGHRS and CDR2 YFSETQ come from the germline V gene. The germline V and J ends were trimmed by 7 bases and 4 bases, with 12 bases remaining between them. The CDR3 extends over 12 amino acids. DNA for the CDR3: TGCGCCAGCGCCACTGGGAGTTACGAGCAGTACTTC. Its protein is CASATGSYEQYF. Supplemented by reference TRBV5-1 and TRBJ2-7, the full variable domain reads KAGVTQTPRYLIKTRGQQVTLSCSPISGHRSVSWYQQTPGQGLQFLFEYFSETQRNKGNFPGRFSGRQFSNSRSEMNVSTLELGDSALYLCASATGSYEQYFGPGTRLTVT.

The V call is TRBV6-5, the J call TRBJ2-1; D unclear. The V gene lost 8 bases and the J gene lost 9 bases, with 17 bases spanning the gap. Looked up from germline, CDR1 is MNHEY and CDR2 is SVGAGI. The CDR3 totals 13 residues. The CDR3 DNA is TGTGCCAGCGCCACTCCTGCCGTTTCTGAGCAGTTCTTC. It yields the protein CASATPAVSEQFF.

The rearrangement joins TRBV11-3 to TRBJ2-2; 9 bases agree with TRBD2. The CDR3 contains 15 residues. Germline CDR1 SGHNT, CDR2 YENEEA. Losses at the gene ends were 4 bases for V and 8 bases for J; bases not matched to a gene: 8. The CDR3 nucleotides read TGTGCCAGCAGCTATGGGCGACTAGCGGCGGGGGAGCTGTTTTTT. Amino acids: CASSYGRLAAGELFF.

The CDR3 here is CSVGRGSNTEAFF. The DNA of the CDR3 is TGCAGCGTTGGGCGGGGTTCGAACACTGAAGCTTTCTTT. This rearrangement joins TRBV29-1 to TRBJ1-1; D uncertain. The germline CDR1 and CDR2 sequences are SQVTM and ANQGSEA. The ends were cut back, 4 bases at V and 1 base at J, with 10 bases in the middle. This CDR3 is 13 amino acids long.

V gene TRBV5-1 combines with J gene TRBJ2-5; tentatively, D is TRBD2 (5 bases). V was trimmed by 2 bases and J by 1 base, leaving 9 bases between them. This CDR3 contains 14 residues. The germline V gene has CDR1 SGHRS and CDR2 YFSETQ. CDR3 residues: CASSLGGLQETQYF. The CDR3 nucleotides read TGCGCCAGCAGCTTAGGCGGACTCCAAGAGACCCAGTACTTC.

The table lists this clone with a few counts. The V gene is TRBV9, the J gene TRBJ1-1; D is unresolved. This CDR3 has 13 residues. The germline gives CDR1 SGDLS, CDR2 YYNGEE. Between the trimmed V and J ends, which lost 0 bases and 7 bases, there was a span of 10 bases. The CDR3 DNA is TGTGCCAGCAGCGTAGACGACGAAGGTGAAGCTTTCTTT. This translates into CASSVDDEGEAFF.

V usage is TRBV19 and J usage is TRBJ2-3, with D perhaps matching TRBD1 (7 bases). V dropped 7 bases and J dropped 2 bases, with 22 bases sitting between them. CDR3 length equals 17 residues. Germline assignment: CDR1 LNHDA and CDR2 SQIVND (reference sequence). Here the CDR3 reads CASTPRGDGGPTDTQYF. In nucleotides, the CDR3 is TGTGCCAGTACTCCCAGGGGGGACGGGGGCCCCACAGATACGCAGTATTTT.

The sample holds a few counts of this clone. The chain employs TRBV4-1 and TRBJ1-2; D not resolved. CDR3 length equals 14 residues. Trimming took off 1 base at V and 4 bases at J, with 10 bases between the two ends. Germline CDR1 is MGHRA and CDR2 is YSYEKL. For the CDR3, the DNA is TGCGCCAGCAGCCAAGGTTCGTATAGCTATGGCTACACCTTC. Amino acids: CASSQGSYSYGYTF.

The genes are TRBV11-2 and TRBJ2-2; D unclear. Trimming removed 1 base at V and 6 bases at J, with 6 bases between. The germline V gene has CDR1 SGHAT and CDR2 FQNNGV. The CDR3 covers 13 residues. CDR3 nucleotide sequence: TGTGCCAGCAGCTTAGTTATTGCCGGGGAGCTGTTTTTT. This encodes CASSLVIAGELFF.

The chain recombines TRBV6-6 with TRBJ2-5; D tentatively reads TRBD1 or TRBD2 (7 bases each). Deletions cut 0 bases from V and 1 base from J, with 12 bases between. The germline V gene encodes CDR1 MNHNY and CDR2 SVGAGI (reference sequence). The CDR3 is 16 residues long. The CDR3 loop is CASSYSARGGQETQYF. DNA for the CDR3: TGTGCCAGCAGTTACTCAGCCAGGGGGGGCCAAGAGACCCAGTACTTC.

The gene calls are TRBV5-1 and TRBJ1-5, with TRBD1 as a possible D gene (6 bases). The germline gives CDR1 SGHRS, CDR2 YFSETQ. The CDR3 totals 21 residues. Trimming removed 3 bases at V and 1 base at J, with 29 bases between. CDR3 coding DNA: TGCGCCAGCAGCTCCGAAAGCGCCGGAAGTGGAGGGGGGGGCAGCAATCAGCCCCAGCATTTT. It specifies CASSSESAGSGGGGSNQPQHF.

The rearrangement joins TRBV7-8 to TRBJ2-1; D is uncertain. V was pared by 5 bases and J by 3 bases, with 11 bases between. Looked up from germline, CDR1 is SGHVS and CDR2 is FQNEAQ. CDR3 size: 14 residues. The CDR3 sequence is CASSLNTGYNEQFF. As DNA, the CDR3 is TGTGCCAGCAGCCTCAATACTGGCTACAATGAGCAGTTCTTC.

V is TRBV19 and J is TRBJ2-2; D is perhaps TRBD1 or TRBD2 (6 bases each). The germline gives CDR1 LNHDA, CDR2 SQIVND (reference sequence). This CDR3 comprises 13 residues. Trimming removed 4 bases at V and 9 bases at J, with 12 bases between. The DNA of the CDR3 is TGTGCCAGTAGTAGTCCCGGGGGCCGGGAGCTGTTTTTT. Protein sequence: CASSSPGGRELFF.

The CDR3 here is CASSLDGTGREQYF. The CDR3 region has the DNA TGCGCCAGCAGCCTAGACGGGACAGGTCGAGAGCAGTACTTC. The V call is TRBV5-1, the J call TRBJ2-7; 8 nucleotides line up with TRBD1. Losses at the gene ends were 4 bases for V and 7 bases for J; bases not matched to a gene: 10. Germline lookup yields CDR1 SGHRS and CDR2 YFSETQ. The CDR3 totals 14 residues.

The chain links TRBV13 to TRBJ2-2, with 7 bases lining up with TRBD1. This CDR3 comprises 15 residues. V shed 4 bases and J 6 bases; nucleotides not matched to a gene: 8. Germline V gene lookup returns CDR1 PRHDT and CDR2 FYEKMQ (reference sequence). The CDR3: CASSYGRGSAGELFF. The CDR3 nucleotides read TGTGCCAGCAGCTATGGCAGGGGGTCAGCCGGGGAGCTGTTTTTT.

The chain recombines TRBV2 with TRBJ2-7; 9 bases align to TRBD1. V shed 4 bases and J 4 bases; nucleotides not matched to a gene: 8. This CDR3 spans 15 amino acids. Looked up from germline, CDR1 is SNHLY and CDR2 is FYNNEI. The CDR3 DNA reads as TGTGCCAGCAGTGGCGCCGGGACAGGGTCTTACGAGCAGTACTTC. Translation gives CASSGAGTGSYEQYF.

This clone showed up just once. The V and J genes are TRBV9 and TRBJ2-5, with TRBD2 matching over 7 bases. This CDR3 is 14 amino acids long. Losses at the gene ends were 1 base for V and 5 bases for J; bases not matched to a gene: 5. Looked up from germline, CDR1 is SGDLS and CDR2 is YYNGEE. CDR3 amino acids: CASSVMVGGETQYF. The DNA of the CDR3 is TGTGCCAGCAGCGTAATGGTGGGAGGGGAGACCCAGTACTTC.

This clone has only one observation. This sequence joins TRBV6-5 and TRBJ1-1; 8 bases agree with TRBD1. The CDR3 is made up of 14 amino acids. Germline CDR1 is MNHEY and CDR2 is SVGAGI. V trimming: 5 bases; J trimming: 5 bases; junction bases outside the gene matches: 7. CDR3 loop: CASSPSRTGTEAFF. CDR3 bases: TGTGCCAGCAGTCCCAGCCGGACAGGGACTGAAGCTTTCTTT.

The V call is TRBV5-1, the J call TRBJ1-1; a weak D match, TRBD1 (5 bases). Trimming cost V 6 bases and J 1 base, with 16 bases left between them. CDR3 size: 15 residues. Germline CDR1 reads SGHRS; CDR2 reads YFSETQ. The CDR3 protein is CASKGQGGWNTEAFF. The CDR3 DNA follows: TGCGCCAGCAAAGGTCAGGGAGGTTGGAACACTGAAGCTTTCTTT. Complete variable domain (other parts from reference TRBV5-1 and TRBJ1-1): KAGVTQTPRYLIKTRGQQVTLSCSPISGHRSVSWYQQTPGQGLQFLFEYFSETQRNKGNFPGRFSGRQFSNSRSEMNVSTLELGDSALYLCASKGQGGWNTEAFFGQGTRLTVV.

The chain employs TRBV7-2 and TRBJ1-2; D call uncertain. V shed 5 bases and J shed 6 bases, with 13 bases lying between them. The CDR3 is 13 amino acids. Germline V gene sequence: CDR1 SGHTA, CDR2 FQGNSA. CDR3 sequence (DNA): TGTGCCAGCAGCCAAACCACAGAGAATGGCTACACCTTC. Encoded protein: CASSQTTENGYTF.

The V gene is TRBV7-2, the J gene TRBJ1-5; unclear D gene. Germline V CDR1 and CDR2: SGHTA, FQGNSA. The CDR3 is 13 amino acids. V gave up 5 bases and J gave up 1 base, with 6 bases separating them. The CDR3 DNA is TGTGCCAGCAGCCGGGAAAGCAATCAGCCCCAGCATTTT. Amino acids: CASSRESNQPQHF.

The J gene is TRBJ1-2, the V gene TRBV27, with TRBD1 matching over 7 bases. With V trimmed by 5 bases and J by 10 bases, 10 bases remained unmatched. The CDR3 is 13 residues long. Germline V CDR1 and CDR2: MNHEY, SMNVEV (reference sequence). The CDR3 coding sequence is TGTGCCAGCAGTCCACCGGGACAGACAACCTACACCTTC. The encoded protein is CASSPPGQTTYTF.

V gene TRBV18 combines with J gene TRBJ1-2; 8 nucleotides agree with TRBD1. Looked up from germline, CDR1 is KGHSH and CDR2 is LQKENI. The CDR3 is 16 residues long. The V and J ends lost 4 bases and 0 bases, in that order; junction bases with no gene match: 7. CDR3 sequence reads: CASSLGTGSANYGYTF. The CDR3 coding sequence is TGTGCCAGCTCACTTGGGACAGGATCAGCTAACTATGGCTACACCTTC.

This chain connects TRBV28 to TRBJ2-5, with a possible D match to TRBD2 (6 bases). The germline CDR1 and CDR2 sequences are MDHEN and SYDVKM. V was shortened by 6 bases and J by 7 bases, with 12 bases between the two germline ends. This CDR3 contains 12 residues. CDR3 sequence reads: CASREGTGTQYF. DNA of the CDR3: TGTGCCAGCAGGGAGGGGACGGGGACCCAGTACTTC.